The 18 T cell receptor beta chains reported below all come from one sample, sequenced in a study of blood T cells in healthy people across ages. Together with a sample-barcoded 5' primer, a J-beta primer mix was included in a second PCR lasting about 7 to 12 cycles. TCRdb analysed the 5' RACE reads with MiXCR anew, one entry per CDR3 protein. The sample has some 1 million distinct CDR3 sequences; 35% to 55% are singletons. The material sequenced was blood. These receptors were taken from a woman aged 60-75 years in good health.

The J gene is TRBJ1-1, the V gene TRBV11-2; D is undetermined. The V end lost 5 bases, the J end lost 4 bases, and 11 bases lay between the germline ends. Germline V gene data show CDR1 as SGHAT and CDR2 as FQNNGV. The length of the CDR3 is 13 residues. The CDR3 is CASSPSVSTEAFF. Here the CDR3 DNA reads TGTGCCAGCAGCCCTTCAGTATCCACTGAAGCTTTCTTT.

This clonotype was observed many times. The chain has TRBV3-1 and TRBJ2-5; no reliable D call. V lost 2 bases and J lost 5, with 3 bases in between. This CDR3 contains 11 residues. Germline V gene data show CDR1 as LGHDT and CDR2 as YNNKEL (reference sequence). CDR3 in amino acids: CASSQLETQYF. The CDR3 DNA is TGTGCCAGCAGCCAATTGGAGACCCAGTACTTC.

The chain carries TRBV11-2 and TRBJ2-4, with D maybe TRBD2 (6 bases). V was cut by 0 bases and J by 4 bases, with 10 bases left in between. Per the germline V gene, CDR1 is SGHAT and CDR2 is FQNNGV. The CDR3 contains 15 residues. DNA of the CDR3: TGTGCCAGCAGCTTAGACGGGGGAAAGAAAAACATTCAGTACTTC. As protein: CASSLDGGKKNIQYF.

The genes are TRBV28 and TRBJ2-1, with D perhaps matching TRBD2 (5 bases). This CDR3 is built from 15 residues. Trimming shortened V by 7 bases and J by 0 bases, and 13 bases separated the two germline ends. Per the germline V gene, CDR1 is MDHEN and CDR2 is SYDVKM. The CDR3 DNA follows: TGTGCCAGCACCTCTAGGGAGAACTCCTACAATGAGCAGTTCTTC. Translation gives CASTSRENSYNEQFF. Together with reference TRBV28 and TRBJ2-1, the CDR3 gives the full variable domain: DVKVTQSSRYLVKRTGEKVFLECVQDMDHENMFWYRQDPGLGLRLIYFSYDVKMKEKGDIPEGYSVSREKKERFSLILESASTNQTSMYLCASTSRENSYNEQFFGPGTRLTVL.

This clonotype was detected only a few times. The V and J genes are TRBV7-2 and TRBJ2-7, with D tentatively TRBD1 (5 bases). The germline V gene has CDR1 SGHTA and CDR2 FQGNSA. Trimming cost V 5 bases and J 2 bases, with 16 bases left between them. The CDR3 consists of 15 residues. For the CDR3, the DNA is TGTGCCAGCAGCGTAGACAGCACCGTTCCCTACGAGCAGTACTTC. Protein: CASSVDSTVPYEQYF.

This clonotype was counted a few times. The chain uses TRBV24-1 and TRBJ2-1, with 8 positions matching TRBD2. Germline V gene data show CDR1 as KGHDR and CDR2 as SFDVKD. The CDR3 extends over 16 amino acids. Trimming at V came to 2 bases and at J to 4 bases, leaving 6 bases not matched to a gene. CDR3 protein: CATSDYQAGGYNEQFF. CDR3 DNA: TGTGCCACCAGTGATTATCAGGCGGGAGGTTACAATGAGCAGTTCTTC.

The J gene is TRBJ2-5, the V gene TRBV6-1; D ambiguous. The closer fit of TRBJ2-1 to the DNA end suggests the J call may be wrong. The CDR3 sequence is 13 residues long. Germline loops: CDR1 MNHNS, CDR2 SASEGT. CDR3 amino acids: CASSEAYQETQFF. For the CDR3, the DNA is TGTGCCAGCAGTGAGGCGTACCAAGAGACCCAGTTCTTC.

V and J are TRBV28 and TRBJ2-5; 13 bases line up with TRBD2. The J call may be wrong; the DNA end is better matched by TRBJ2-7. The CDR3 contains 17 residues. Germline values: CDR1 MDHEN, CDR2 SYDVKM. In DNA, the CDR3 is TGTGCCAGCAGTCATCGACTAGCGGGGGGTGGGGCCTACGAGCAGTACTTC. Its protein is CASSHRLAGGGAYEQYF.

In its sample, this clonotype was seen a few times. This chain links TRBV6-2 or TRBV6-3 with TRBJ2-7; tentatively, D is TRBD2 (5 bases). Trimming removed 6 bases at V and 2 bases at J, with 11 bases between. The CDR3 runs to 13 residues. Germline assignment: CDR1 MNHEY and CDR2 SVGEGT. CDR3 region: CASRPPGTYEQYF. For the CDR3, the DNA is TGTGCCAGCAGACCTCCCGGGACCTACGAGCAGTACTTC.

The chain links TRBV4-2 to TRBJ2-6, with D perhaps TRBD1 (8 bases). The CDR3 covers 19 residues. The V gene lost 5 bases and the J gene lost 0 bases, with 20 bases spanning the gap. The germline V gene encodes CDR1 LGHNA and CDR2 YNFKEQ. The CDR3 nucleotides read TGTGCCAGCAGCTCCAGGACAGGGAGGGACCCCTCTGGGGCCAACGTCCTGACTTTC. The encoded protein is CASSSRTGRDPSGANVLTF.

This clonotype was counted only a few times. CDR3 in DNA: TGCAGTGCTAGAGATTTACCACGGACCTACGAGCAGTACTTC. This translates into CSARDLPRTYEQYF. The chain is built from TRBV20-1 and TRBJ2-7; D not resolved. This CDR3 region has 14 residues. V gave up 0 bases and J gave up 2 bases, with 11 bases separating them. Per germline, CDR1 DFQATT and CDR2 SNEGSKA (reference sequence).

The sample holds one count of this clonotype. V is TRBV2 and J is TRBJ2-4; TRBD2 is a possible D gene (5 bases). The DNA end lines up better with TRBJ2-7; the J call may be wrong. The CDR3 is made up of 13 amino acids. Germline V gene data show CDR1 as SNHLY and CDR2 as FYNNEI. The CDR3 protein is CASKRTESYEQYF. The CDR3 nucleotides read TGTGCCAGCAAGCGGACTGAGTCCTACGAGCAGTACTTC.

The chain joins TRBV6-5 to TRBJ2-1; maybe TRBD1 (6 bases). The CDR3 is 13 residues long. V gave up 8 bases and J gave up 3 bases, with 11 bases separating them. CDR1 is MNHEY, CDR2 SVGAGI, per germline. CDR3 region: CASRQDLYNEQFF. Written as DNA, the CDR3 is TGTGCCAGCCGACAGGACCTCTACAATGAGCAGTTCTTC.

This clonotype was found a few times. The CDR3 bases are TGTGCCAGCAGTCCAAGTGCAACTAATGAAAAACTGTTTTTT. It yields the protein CASSPSATNEKLFF. The V and J genes are TRBV25-1 and TRBJ1-4; D not certain. The CDR3 spans 14 residues. Germline CDR1 is MGHDK and CDR2 is SYGVNS. V lost 5 bases, J lost 0 bases, and 7 bases lay in between.

The rearrangement links TRBV20-1 to TRBJ1-5; D ambiguous. Looked up from germline, CDR1 is DFQATT and CDR2 is SNEGSKA (reference sequence). The CDR3 loop spans 13 amino acids. V shed 5 bases and J shed 1 base, with 9 bases lying between them. CDR3 DNA sequence: TGCAGTGCTCAGGCACAAAGCAATCAGCCCCAGCATTTT. It codes for CSAQAQSNQPQHF.

This clonotype came up a few times. This chain connects TRBV4-1 to TRBJ1-2; a weak D match, TRBD1 (5 bases). Per the germline V gene, CDR1 is MGHRA and CDR2 is YSYEKL. V was trimmed by 0 bases and J by 7 bases, leaving 15 bases between them. The CDR3 is 15 residues long. The CDR3 loop reads CASSQDIRGHSGYTF. The CDR3 region has the DNA TGCGCCAGCAGCCAAGATATAAGGGGCCACAGTGGCTACACCTTC.

Only a few counts were recorded for this clonotype. This may stem from a read error, because a much larger clone lies one nucleotide away. The chain has TRBV7-3 and TRBJ2-5, with D uncertain. Germline V CDR1 and CDR2: SGHTA, FQGTGA. The ends were cut back, 4 bases at V and 9 bases at J, with 15 bases in the middle. This CDR3 has 13 amino acids. For the CDR3, the DNA is TGTGCCAGCAGCTGTGGGGAATCCGCTCCCCAGTACTTC. Its protein product is CASSCGESAPQYF.

The J gene is TRBJ2-2, the V gene TRBV12-3 or TRBV12-4; 9 bases are shared with TRBD2. CDR3 length equals 15 residues. V was pared by 6 bases and J by 4 bases, with 6 bases of the junction left unmatched. The CDR3 protein is CASRIAGAATGELFF. CDR3 nucleotide sequence: TGTGCCAGCAGGATAGCGGGAGCGGCCACCGGGGAGCTGTTTTTT.